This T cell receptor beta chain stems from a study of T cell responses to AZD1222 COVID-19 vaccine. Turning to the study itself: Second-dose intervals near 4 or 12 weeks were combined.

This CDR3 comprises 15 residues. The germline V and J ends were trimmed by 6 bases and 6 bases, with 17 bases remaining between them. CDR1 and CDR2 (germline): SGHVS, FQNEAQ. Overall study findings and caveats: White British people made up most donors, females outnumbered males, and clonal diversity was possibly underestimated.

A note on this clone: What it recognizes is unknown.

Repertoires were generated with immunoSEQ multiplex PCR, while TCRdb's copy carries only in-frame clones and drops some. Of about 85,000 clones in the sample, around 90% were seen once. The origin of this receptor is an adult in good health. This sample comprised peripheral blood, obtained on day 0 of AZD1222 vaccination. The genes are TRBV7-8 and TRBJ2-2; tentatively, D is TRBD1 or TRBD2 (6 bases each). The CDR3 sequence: CASRPGAGEAGELFF. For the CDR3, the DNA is TGTGCCAGCAGACCCGGGGCAGGGGAGGCCGGGGAGCTGTTTTTT.